This note documents a single TCR beta chain sequence. The germline V gene has CDR1 MDHEN and CDR2 SYDVKM. The CDR3 runs 10 residues. Trimming left V 8 bases short and J 6 bases short, with 8 bases between. This sample is drawn from a study of OX40 agonist ivuxolimab in advanced cancers. Study overall: It was ivuxolimab, an agonistic anti-OX40 (CD134) antibody, that patients were treated with. Aged roughly 23 to 80 with a mean of 60 years, they were around 85% male.

Enrollment shut out patients with autoimmune disease history or systemic immunosuppression. Patients had blood sampled at baseline and again on cycle 4 day 1 and cycle 7 day 1. Repertoires were generated with immunoSEQ multiplex PCR, while TCRdb's copy carries only in-frame clones and drops some. This repertoire shows some 74,000 clones, roughly 78% found once; its top ten account for around 5.1%. This TCR was sampled from an adult with an advanced solid tumor such as melanoma, head and neck, liver or kidney cancer. The V call is TRBV28, the J call TRBJ2-7, with D unresolved. The specimen comprised CD4+ or CD8+ T cells sorted from blood, sampled in a trial of the OX40 agonist ivuxolimab. The CDR3 nucleotides are TGTGCCAGCGGGTTTCCCGAGCAGTACTTC. Its translation is CASGFPEQYF. Full variable domain (missing parts from reference TRBV28 and TRBJ2-7): DVKVTQSSRYLVKRTGEKVFLECVQDMDHENMFWYRQDPGLGLRLIYFSYDVKMKEKGDIPEGYSVSREKKERFSLILESASTNQTSMYLCASGFPEQYFGPGTRLTVT.